The next 16 T cell receptor beta chains were all read from a single sample in a study of blood T cell repertoires in COVID-19. The data were produced by immunoSEQ multiplex PCR, yet TCRdb's version contains in-frame clones alone and is incomplete. The table has about 110,000 clones, 75% to 80% seen once. The sequenced material came from peripheral blood. These receptors were taken from a woman at least 80 years old with active or convalescent COVID-19.

This sequence joins TRBV19 and TRBJ2-7; maybe TRBD2 (7 bases). The CDR3 spans 15 residues. Germline values: CDR1 LNHDA, CDR2 SQIVND (reference sequence). Trimming shortened V by 4 bases and J by 2 bases, and 15 bases separated the two germline ends. The CDR3: CASSTQGTMPYEQYF. The CDR3 DNA sequence: TGTGCCAGTAGTACGCAGGGGACTATGCCCTACGAGCAGTACTTC.

The chain combines TRBV5-4 with TRBJ2-4; no reliable D call. The germline V and J ends were trimmed by 0 bases and 0 bases, with 7 bases remaining between them. CDR1 SGHNT and CDR2 YYREEE come from the germline V gene (reference sequence). The CDR3 consists of 15 residues. The CDR3 sequence: CASSLGHLAKNIQYF. CDR3 nucleotides: TGTGCCAGCAGCTTGGGACACTTAGCCAAAAACATTCAGTACTTC.

The chain links TRBV6-5 to TRBJ1-6, with D tentatively TRBD1 (6 bases). Deletions cut 0 bases from V and 8 bases from J, with 14 bases between. There are 16 residues in the CDR3. The germline V gene encodes CDR1 MNHEY and CDR2 SVGAGI. CDR3 in amino acids: CASSYSGTSPYSPLHF. CDR3 nucleotides: TGTGCCAGCAGTTACTCCGGGACATCTCCCTATTCACCCCTCCACTTT.

The table lists this clone with a count of one. CDR3 sequence (DNA): TGTGCCAGCAAACTGACAGGGGGCCAGGCCTACACCTTC. This encodes CASKLTGGQAYTF. V and J are TRBV6-6 and TRBJ1-2, with 10 bases fitting TRBD1. The CDR3 has 13 amino acids. Germline loops: CDR1 MNHNY, CDR2 SVGAGI (reference sequence). V shed 7 bases, J shed 10 bases, and the junction held 9 bases outside the gene matches.

This clone was counted a single time. The genes are TRBV5-1 and TRBJ2-3, with 7 bases identical to TRBD1. CDR3 length: 15 amino acids. V shed 1 base and J 6 bases; nucleotides not matched to a gene: 8. Germline-derived CDR1 and CDR2 are SGHRS and YFSETQ. CDR3 sequence reads: CASSLKGGASDTQYF. The CDR3 bases are TGCGCCAGCAGCTTGAAAGGGGGCGCTTCTGATACGCAGTATTTT.

J is TRBJ1-2 and V is TRBV4-2; the D gene is possibly TRBD1 (6 bases). Germline CDR1 and CDR2: LGHNA and YNFKEQ. The CDR3 contains 16 residues. The V gene lost 0 bases and the J gene lost 4 bases, with 15 bases spanning the gap. CDR3 nucleotide sequence: TGTGCCAGCAGCCAAGAGGACGGACAGACAGTCTATGGCTACACCTTC. Its protein is CASSQEDGQTVYGYTF.

This clone turned up a few times. The CDR3 here is CASSSPGQGPKQPQHF. The CDR3 DNA is TGTGCCAGTAGTTCCCCGGGACAGGGGCCCAAACAGCCCCAGCATTTT. This chain connects TRBV19 to TRBJ1-5, with 10 bases aligning to TRBD1. V lost 5 bases, J lost 7 bases, and 11 bases stayed unmatched. Germline CDR1 reads LNHDA; CDR2 reads SQIVND (reference sequence). This CDR3 is built from 16 residues.

CDR3 DNA: TGTGCCAGCAGAATACTAGCGGGATTCACAGATACGCAGTATTTT. Protein: CASRILAGFTDTQYF. This chain joins TRBV6-5 and TRBJ2-3; 10 bases map to TRBD2. The length of the CDR3 is 15 residues. From germline, CDR1 is MNHEY and CDR2 SVGAGI. J gave up 2 bases and V 6 bases, and 5 bases lay outside the gene matches.

Written as DNA, the CDR3 is TGTGCCGTGGGGGGGACTAGCGATCAAGAGACCCAGTACTTC. Amino acids: CAVGGTSDQETQYF. The V gene is TRBV10-3, the J gene TRBJ2-5; 10 bases agree with TRBD2. CDR1 ENHRY and CDR2 SYGVKD come from the germline V gene. The CDR3 runs 14 residues. V lost 11 bases to trimming and J lost 2 bases; unmatched junction nucleotides: 8.

V usage is TRBV7-9 and J usage is TRBJ1-1; possibly TRBD1 for D (6 bases). Trimming took off 7 bases at V and 4 bases at J, with 16 bases between the two ends. Germline CDR1 reads SEHNR; CDR2 reads FQNEAQ (reference sequence). This CDR3 comprises 14 residues. CDR3 sequence: CASNPWGQGTEAFF. The CDR3 nucleotides are TGTGCCAGCAACCCCTGGGGGCAGGGCACTGAAGCTTTCTTT.

The genes are TRBV21-1 and TRBJ1-6. TRBV21-1 counts as a pseudogene. The CDR3 is 15 amino acids. CDR3 loop: CASSKVFAGDSPLHF. The CDR3 DNA reads TGTGCCAGCAGCAAAGTATTCGCGGGGGATTCACCCCTCCACTTT.

The rearrangement joins TRBV19 to TRBJ1-4; D might be TRBD1 (6 bases). The CDR3 sequence is 15 residues long. Trimming removed 6 bases at V and 8 bases at J, with 19 bases between. The germline gives CDR1 LNHDA, CDR2 SQIVND (reference sequence). CDR3 region: CASSPYRASQEKLFF. In DNA, the CDR3 is TGTGCCAGTAGCCCTTACAGGGCCTCTCAAGAAAAACTGTTTTTT.

This clone was seen more than once but under ten times. The chain has TRBV5-1 and TRBJ1-2, with D possibly TRBD1 on 5 matching bases. This CDR3 region has 15 residues. Germline CDR1 SGHRS, CDR2 YFSETQ. Trimming removed 1 base from V and 2 bases from J, with 12 bases in between. The CDR3 DNA reads TGCGCCAGCAGCTTGTTGGCAGGGAACAACTATGGCTACACCTTC. It codes for CASSLLAGNNYGYTF.

The chain employs TRBV30 and TRBJ2-7; D possibly corresponds to TRBD2 (5 bases). Trimming removed 1 base at V and 3 bases at J, with 10 bases between. Germline-derived CDR1 and CDR2 are GTSNPN and SVGIG (reference sequence). CDR3 length equals 13 residues. The CDR3 nucleotides are TGTGCCTGGAGTGCGGGGTTTTACTACGAGCAGTACTTC. Protein sequence: CAWSAGFYYEQYF.

The V and J genes are TRBV2 and TRBJ2-7, with TRBD2 as a possible D gene (6 bases). Germline CDR1 SNHLY, CDR2 FYNNEI. CDR3 length: 13 residues. Deletions cut 0 bases from V and 7 bases from J, with 10 bases between. Here the CDR3 DNA reads TGTGCCAGCAGTGAAGCGGGAGGAGGGGAGCAGTACTTC. Its translation is CASSEAGGGEQYF. The complete variable domain, with remaining parts taken from reference TRBV2 and TRBJ2-7, reads EPEVTQTPSHQVTQMGQEVILRCVPISNHLYFYWYRQILGQKVEFLVSFYNNEISEKSEIFDDQFSVERPDGSNFTLKIRSTKLEDSAMYFCASSEAGGGEQYFGPGTRLTVT.

This chain connects TRBV7-3 to TRBJ2-3; TRBD1 might be the D (6 bases). V lost 5 bases to trimming and J lost 4 bases, with 10 bases between them. CDR3 length equals 13 residues. Germline loops: CDR1 SGHTA, CDR2 FQGTGA. DNA for the CDR3: TGTGCCAGCAGCAAAAGGACAGCAGATACGCAGTATTTT. Its protein product is CASSKRTADTQYF. The variable domain in full, with the rest retrieved from reference TRBV7-3 and TRBJ2-3, is GAGVSQTPSNKVTEKGKYVELRCDPISGHTALYWYRQSLGQGPEFLIYFQGTGAADDSGLPNDRFFAVRPEGSVSTLKIQRTERGDSAVYLCASSKRTADTQYFGPGTRLTVL.